This TCR beta chain stems from a study of regulatory T cells in long-lasting Graves disease. Across the whole study: Disease was considered persistent Graves' disease after over 5 years of antithyroid drugs (with positive TSH receptor antibodies). Overall study findings and caveats: Comparison showed that persistent patients shared more public clonotypes (about 3,000) than new patients (966).

Worth noting for this clonotype: Its specificity is not known.

Both iRepertoire HTBI primers and Arm-PCR of CDR3 regions were used to build the TCR beta libraries. Authors' processing steps: Analysis of the samples identified over 60 TRBV and 14 TRBJ segments. One entry per CDR3 protein results from TCRdb running MiXCR on the multiplex PCR reads. TCRdb, not the original authors, processed these V and J calls. Of approximately 440,000 distinct CDR3 sequences listed, 23% are singletons. CDR3 size: 15 residues. Germline CDR1 and CDR2: SGHNT and YYREEE (reference sequence). V shed 4 bases, J shed 4 bases, and the junction held 9 bases outside the gene matches. Time point noted: persistent/refractory GD, antithyroid drugs over 5 years with positive TRAb. Construction of the TCR library relied on RNA isolated from PBMCs. EDTA tubes held roughly 9 milliliters of peripheral blood from each patient.

The specimen was peripheral blood mononuclear cells (PBMCs), collected when the disease was refractory, from a patient treated with antithyroid drugs. The TCR sequence derives from a female donor with Graves disease. J is TRBJ1-2 and V is TRBV5-4; 8 nucleotides agree with TRBD1. The CDR3 DNA sequence: TGTGCCAGCAGCACCCGGACAGGGCAGGGCTATGGCTACACCTTC. Its translation: CASSTRTGQGYGYTF. The full variable domain, with the rest looked up from reference TRBV5-4 and TRBJ1-2, is ETGVTQSPTHLIKTRGQQVTLRCSSQSGHNTVSWYQQALGQGPQFIFQYYREEENGRGNFPPRFSGLQFPNYSSELNVNALELDDSALYLCASSTRTGQGYGYTFGSGTRLTVV.